The 12 T cell receptor beta chains presented below share a single source sample, sequenced in a study of CD8+ T cells in alopecia areata. Once RNA had been extracted, it was reverse transcribed into cDNA to act as the sequencing template. Produced via immunoSEQ multiplex PCR; TCRdb's table is partial and in-frame only. The repertoire consists of some 56,000 clones, with about 96% occurring once and the leading ten covering roughly 24%. The sequences come from CD8+ T cells sorted from blood, collected at week 0. These receptors all stem from a human donor with alopecia areata.

The rearrangement joins TRBV7-2 to TRBJ2-3, with 10 bases that match TRBD2. Germline trimming cut 1 base from V and 1 base from J; bases unmatched to any gene: 2. The CDR3 has 16 amino acids. From germline, CDR1 is SGHTA and CDR2 FQGNSA. Here the CDR3 DNA reads TGTGCCAGCAGCTTAGTGCTAGCGGGGGGCACAGATACGCAGTATTTT. Translated: CASSLVLAGGTDTQYF.

V and J are TRBV7-6 and TRBJ2-5, with D tentatively TRBD2 (6 bases). The CDR3 covers 16 residues. CDR1 and CDR2 (germline): SGHVS, FNYEAQ. The ends were cut back, 1 base at V and 5 bases at J, with 17 bases in the middle. CDR3 sequence: CASSLGARRGTETQYF. The CDR3 region has the DNA TGTGCCAGCAGCTTAGGCGCGAGACGGGGGACCGAGACCCAGTACTTC.

The chain couples TRBV10-3 to TRBJ2-5; D ambiguous. This CDR3 has 14 residues. V was trimmed by 8 bases and J by 3 bases, leaving 16 bases between them. CDR1 is ENHRY, CDR2 SYGVKD, per germline. The CDR3 sequence: CAIRRGELKETQYF. The CDR3 bases are TGTGCCATCCGACGAGGAGAGCTTAAAGAGACCCAGTACTTC.

This chain connects TRBV7-2 to TRBJ2-3; the D is unclear. The CDR3 loop spans 15 amino acids. Deletions cut 1 base from V and 0 bases from J, with 8 bases between. Germline CDR1 SGHTA, CDR2 FQGNSA. CDR3: CASSLVASSTDTQYF. CDR3 DNA sequence: TGTGCCAGCAGCTTAGTGGCATCTAGCACAGATACGCAGTATTTT.

J is TRBJ2-7 and V is TRBV7-2; 12 nucleotides match TRBD2. V shed 5 bases, J shed 4 bases, and the junction held 12 bases outside the gene matches. The length of the CDR3 is 17 residues. Germline lookup yields CDR1 SGHTA and CDR2 FQGNSA. The CDR3 DNA is TGTGCCAGCAGCGGCGATCTAGCGGGGGGGCCGTATTACGAGCAGTACTTC. This codes for CASSGDLAGGPYYEQYF.

The J gene is TRBJ2-2, the V gene TRBV2; no clear D gene. Germline V gene lookup returns CDR1 SNHLY and CDR2 FYNNEI. Trimming cost V 2 bases and J 7 bases, with 11 bases left between them. The CDR3 loop spans 14 amino acids. The CDR3 loop is CASSELGLNGELFF. The DNA of the CDR3 is TGTGCCAGCAGTGAATTAGGGCTTAACGGGGAGCTGTTTTTT.

V and J are TRBV7-9 and TRBJ2-1; 7 positions match TRBD1. V lost 5 bases to trimming and J lost 6 bases; unmatched junction nucleotides: 4. The CDR3 contains 13 residues. The germline gives CDR1 SEHNR, CDR2 FQNEAQ (reference sequence). For the CDR3, the DNA is TGTGCCAGCAGCGTGACAGGGTTCAATGAGCAGTTCTTC. Translating gives CASSVTGFNEQFF.

The chain combines TRBV4-3 with TRBJ1-2, with a possible D match to TRBD1 (5 bases). Trimming stripped 0 bases from V and 3 bases from J, with 8 bases between. Germline CDR1 and CDR2: LGHNA and YSLEER. CDR3 length: 14 amino acids. CDR3 protein: CASSQDSTDYGYTF. The DNA for the CDR3 is TGCGCCAGCAGCCAAGATTCGACAGACTATGGCTACACCTTC.

The J gene is TRBJ2-1, the V gene TRBV6-7; 9 nucleotides line up with TRBD2. TRBV6-7 qualifies as an ORF whose function is uncertain. Trimming cost V 2 bases and J 3 bases; bases outside gene matches: 20. The CDR3 runs to 21 residues. CDR3 coding DNA: TGTGCCAGCAGTTACGAACCCTCGACTAGCGGTCCTGACGGAGGCTACAATGAGCAGTTCTTC. Its translation is CASSYEPSTSGPDGGYNEQFF.

This clone was found once. V usage is TRBV29-1 and J usage is TRBJ2-1, with 7 positions matching TRBD1. The V gene's germline CDR1 is SQVTM and CDR2 ANQGSEA. CDR3 length equals 13 residues. With 6 bases clipped from V and 4 bases from J, the junction kept 6 bases outside the gene matches. The CDR3 sequence is CSVKHRGYNEQFF. CDR3 sequence (DNA): TGCAGCGTGAAACACAGGGGTTACAATGAGCAGTTCTTC.

The chain combines TRBV28 with TRBJ1-2; no reliable D call. The CDR3 runs to 12 residues. Germline V gene lookup returns CDR1 MDHEN and CDR2 SYDVKM. V lost 2 bases and J lost 2, with 3 bases in between. The CDR3, as DNA: TGTGCCAGCAGTTTAGAGAACTATGGCTACACCTTC. Its translation is CASSLENYGYTF.

V is TRBV7-3 and J is TRBJ2-7, with TRBD2 as a possible D gene (5 bases). This CDR3 has 14 amino acids. Trimming stripped 5 bases from V and 6 bases from J, with 17 bases between. The germline V gene has CDR1 SGHTA and CDR2 FQGTGA. Here the CDR3 reads CASSEDPGESEQYF. As DNA, the CDR3 is TGTGCCAGCAGCGAGGACCCCGGGGAGTCCGAGCAGTACTTC.